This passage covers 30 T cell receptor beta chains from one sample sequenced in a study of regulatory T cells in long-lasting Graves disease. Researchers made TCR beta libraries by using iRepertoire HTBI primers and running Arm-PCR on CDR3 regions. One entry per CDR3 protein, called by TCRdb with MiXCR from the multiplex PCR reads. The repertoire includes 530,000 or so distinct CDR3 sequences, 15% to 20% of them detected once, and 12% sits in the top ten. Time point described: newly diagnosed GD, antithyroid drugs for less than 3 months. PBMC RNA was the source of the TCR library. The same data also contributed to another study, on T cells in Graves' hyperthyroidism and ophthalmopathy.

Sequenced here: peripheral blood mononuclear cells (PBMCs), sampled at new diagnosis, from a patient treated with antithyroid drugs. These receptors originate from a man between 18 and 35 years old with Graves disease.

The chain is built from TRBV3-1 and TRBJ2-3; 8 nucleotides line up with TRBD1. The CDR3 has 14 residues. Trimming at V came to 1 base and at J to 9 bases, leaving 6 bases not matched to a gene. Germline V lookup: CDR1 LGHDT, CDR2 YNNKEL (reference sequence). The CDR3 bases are TGTGCCAGCAGCCAAGGGACAGGGTTCAACACGCAGTATTTT. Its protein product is CASSQGTGFNTQYF.

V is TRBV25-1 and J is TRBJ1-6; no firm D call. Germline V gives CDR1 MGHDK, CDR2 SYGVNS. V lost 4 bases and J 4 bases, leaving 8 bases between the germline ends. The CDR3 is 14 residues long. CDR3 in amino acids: CASSGSGYNSPLHF. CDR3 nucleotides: TGTGCCAGCAGTGGTAGTGGTTATAATTCACCCCTCCACTTT.

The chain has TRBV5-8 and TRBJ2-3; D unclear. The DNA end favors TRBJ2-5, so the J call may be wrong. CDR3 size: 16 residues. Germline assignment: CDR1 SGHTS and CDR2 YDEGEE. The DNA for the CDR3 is TGTGCCAGCAACCTTATCGCTCATCCTTTGGGAGAGACCCAGTACTTC. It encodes CASNLIAHPLGETQYF.

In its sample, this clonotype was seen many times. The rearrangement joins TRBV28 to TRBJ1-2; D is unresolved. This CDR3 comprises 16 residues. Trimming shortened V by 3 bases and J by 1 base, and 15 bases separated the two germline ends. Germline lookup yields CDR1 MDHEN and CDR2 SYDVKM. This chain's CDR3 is CASSLILGGLNYGYTF. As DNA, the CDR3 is TGTGCCAGCAGTTTGATCCTAGGTGGCCTTAACTATGGCTACACCTTC.

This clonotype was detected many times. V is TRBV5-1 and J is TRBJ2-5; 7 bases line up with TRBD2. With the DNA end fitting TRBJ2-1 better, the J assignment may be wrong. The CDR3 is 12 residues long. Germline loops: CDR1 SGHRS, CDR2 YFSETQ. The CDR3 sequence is CASSLTGGRQFF. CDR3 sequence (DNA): TGCGCCAGCAGCTTGACGGGCGGGAGGCAGTTCTTC.

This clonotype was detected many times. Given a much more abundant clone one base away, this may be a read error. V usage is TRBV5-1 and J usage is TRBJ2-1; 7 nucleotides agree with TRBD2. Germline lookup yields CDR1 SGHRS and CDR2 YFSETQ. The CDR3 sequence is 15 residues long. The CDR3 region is CASSYLAEPNNEQSF. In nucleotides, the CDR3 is TGCGCCAGCAGCTACCTAGCGGAACCTAACAATGAGCAGTCCTTC.

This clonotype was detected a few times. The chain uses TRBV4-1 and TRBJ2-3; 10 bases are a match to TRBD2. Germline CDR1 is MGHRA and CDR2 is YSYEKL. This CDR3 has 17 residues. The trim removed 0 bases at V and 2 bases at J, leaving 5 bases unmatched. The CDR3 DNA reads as TGCGCCAGCAGCCAAGATCCTAGCGGGAGACCCACAGATACGCAGTATTTT. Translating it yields CASSQDPSGRPTDTQYF.

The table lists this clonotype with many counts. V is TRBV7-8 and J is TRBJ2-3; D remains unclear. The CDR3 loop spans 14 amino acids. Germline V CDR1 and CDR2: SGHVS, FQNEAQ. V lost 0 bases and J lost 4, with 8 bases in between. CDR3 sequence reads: CASSLAIVADTQYF. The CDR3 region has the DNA TGTGCCAGCAGCTTAGCGATTGTGGCAGATACGCAGTATTTT.

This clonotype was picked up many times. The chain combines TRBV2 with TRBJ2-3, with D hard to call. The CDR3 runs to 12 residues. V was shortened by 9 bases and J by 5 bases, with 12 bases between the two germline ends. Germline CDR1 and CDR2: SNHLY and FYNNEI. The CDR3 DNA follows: TGTGCCAGTCTGCCCTTGGGAGATACGCAGTATTTT. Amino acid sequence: CASLPLGDTQYF. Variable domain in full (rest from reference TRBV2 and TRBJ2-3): EPEVTQTPSHQVTQMGQEVILRCVPISNHLYFYWYRQILGQKVEFLVSFYNNEISEKSEIFDDQFSVERPDGSNFTLKIRSTKLEDSAMYFCASLPLGDTQYFGPGTRLTVL.

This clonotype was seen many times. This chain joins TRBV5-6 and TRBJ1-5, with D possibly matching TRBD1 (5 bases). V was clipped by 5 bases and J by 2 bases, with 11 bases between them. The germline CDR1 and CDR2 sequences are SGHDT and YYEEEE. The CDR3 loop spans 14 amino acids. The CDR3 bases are TGTGCCAGCAGTTCCAGGGAACGCAATCAGCCCCAGCATTTT. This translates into CASSSRERNQPQHF.

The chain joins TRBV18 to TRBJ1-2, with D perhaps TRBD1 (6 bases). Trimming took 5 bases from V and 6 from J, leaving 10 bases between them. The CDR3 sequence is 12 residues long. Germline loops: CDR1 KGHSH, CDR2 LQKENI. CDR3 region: CASSRGGDGYTF. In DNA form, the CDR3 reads TGTGCCAGCTCAAGGGGGGGCGATGGCTACACCTTC.

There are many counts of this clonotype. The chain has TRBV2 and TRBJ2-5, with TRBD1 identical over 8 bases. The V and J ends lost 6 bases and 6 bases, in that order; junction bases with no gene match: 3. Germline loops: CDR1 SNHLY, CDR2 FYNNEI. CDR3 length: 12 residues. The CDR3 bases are TGTGCCAGCAGGGACAGGGAACAGACCCAGTACTTC. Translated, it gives CASRDREQTQYF.

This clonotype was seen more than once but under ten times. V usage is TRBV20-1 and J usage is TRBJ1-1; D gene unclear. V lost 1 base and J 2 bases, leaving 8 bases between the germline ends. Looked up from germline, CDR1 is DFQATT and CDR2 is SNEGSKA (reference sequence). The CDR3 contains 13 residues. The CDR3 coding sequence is TGCAGTGCTAGAGCCAGAATTAACACTGAAGCTTTCTTT. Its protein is CSARARINTEAFF.

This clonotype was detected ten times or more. CDR3 sequence: CASRAGDGYTF. The CDR3 DNA sequence: TGTGCCAGCAGGGCAGGGGATGGCTACACCTTC. The rearrangement joins TRBV2 to TRBJ1-2; TRBD1 is a possible D gene (6 bases). In germline, CDR1 is SNHLY, CDR2 FYNNEI. The CDR3 runs to 11 residues. The V end lost 6 bases, the J end lost 6 bases, and 8 bases lay between the germline ends.

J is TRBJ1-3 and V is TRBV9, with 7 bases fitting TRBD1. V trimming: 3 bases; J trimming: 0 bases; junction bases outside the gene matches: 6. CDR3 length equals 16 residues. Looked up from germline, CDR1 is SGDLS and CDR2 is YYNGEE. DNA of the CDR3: TGTGCCAGCAGCGAGGGACAGTTACGCTCTGGAAACACCATATATTTT. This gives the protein CASSEGQLRSGNTIYF.

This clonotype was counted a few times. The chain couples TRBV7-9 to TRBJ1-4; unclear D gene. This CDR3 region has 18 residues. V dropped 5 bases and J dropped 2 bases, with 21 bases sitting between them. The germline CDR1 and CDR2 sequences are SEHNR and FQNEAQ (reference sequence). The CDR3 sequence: CASSPTLGPLGTNEKLFF. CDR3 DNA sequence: TGTGCCAGCAGCCCGACTCTTGGACCCCTCGGGACTAATGAAAAACTGTTTTTT.

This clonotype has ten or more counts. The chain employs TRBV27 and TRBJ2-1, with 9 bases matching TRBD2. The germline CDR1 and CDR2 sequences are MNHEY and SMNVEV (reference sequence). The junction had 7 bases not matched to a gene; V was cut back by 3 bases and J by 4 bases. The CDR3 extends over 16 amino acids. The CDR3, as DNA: TGTGCCAGCAGTTTTTTAGCGGGAGCTCCTTACAATGAGCAGTTCTTC. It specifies CASSFLAGAPYNEQFF.

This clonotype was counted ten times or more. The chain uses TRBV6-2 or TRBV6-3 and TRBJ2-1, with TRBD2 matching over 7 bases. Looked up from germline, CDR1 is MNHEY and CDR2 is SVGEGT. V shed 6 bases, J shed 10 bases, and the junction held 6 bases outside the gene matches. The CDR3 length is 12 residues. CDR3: CASREAGSEQFF. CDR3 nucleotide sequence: TGTGCCAGCAGGGAAGCGGGAAGCGAGCAGTTCTTC.

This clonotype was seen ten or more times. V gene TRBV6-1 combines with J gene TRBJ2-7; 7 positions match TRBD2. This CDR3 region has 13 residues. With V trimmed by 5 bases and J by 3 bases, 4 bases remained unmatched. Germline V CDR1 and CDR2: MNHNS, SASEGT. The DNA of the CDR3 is TGTGCCAGCAGTCTCGGGACTAACTACGAGCAGTACTTC. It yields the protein CASSLGTNYEQYF.

For the CDR3, the DNA is TGTGCCAGCAGTTTAATTTCGAGTCCTGAACAAGACATTCAGTACTTC. As protein: CASSLISSPEQDIQYF. This chain connects TRBV7-9 to TRBJ2-4, with D hard to call. The length of the CDR3 is 16 residues. Trimming stripped 6 bases from V and 8 bases from J, with 23 bases between. Germline CDR1 SEHNR, CDR2 FQNEAQ (reference sequence).

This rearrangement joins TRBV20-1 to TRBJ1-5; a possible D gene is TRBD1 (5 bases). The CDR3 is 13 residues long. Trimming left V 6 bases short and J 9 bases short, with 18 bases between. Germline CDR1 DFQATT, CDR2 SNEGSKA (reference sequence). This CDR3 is CSAPVRGDRPQHF. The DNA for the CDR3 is TGCAGTGCCCCCGTTCGGGGGGACCGGCCCCAGCATTTT.

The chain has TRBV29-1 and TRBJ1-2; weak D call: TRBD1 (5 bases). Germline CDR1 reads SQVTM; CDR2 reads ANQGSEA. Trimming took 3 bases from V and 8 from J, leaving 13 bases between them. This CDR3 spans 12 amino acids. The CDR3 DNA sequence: TGCAGCGTTGACCGCGGGACGGGGGGCTACACCTTC. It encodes CSVDRGTGGYTF.

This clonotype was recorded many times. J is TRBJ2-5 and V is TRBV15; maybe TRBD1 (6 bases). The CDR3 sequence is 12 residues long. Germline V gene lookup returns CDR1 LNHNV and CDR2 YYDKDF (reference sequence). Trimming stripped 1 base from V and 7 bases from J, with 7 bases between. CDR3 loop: CATSRGRGTQYF. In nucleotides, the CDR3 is TGTGCCACCAGCAGAGGCAGGGGGACCCAGTACTTC.

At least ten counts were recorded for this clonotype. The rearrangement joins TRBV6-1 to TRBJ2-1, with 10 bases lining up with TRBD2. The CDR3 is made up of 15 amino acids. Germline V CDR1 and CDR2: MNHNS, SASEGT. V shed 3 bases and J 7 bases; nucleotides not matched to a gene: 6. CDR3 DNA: TGTGCCAGCAGTGACCTAGCGGGAGCGGGGAATGAGCAGTTCTTC. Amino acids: CASSDLAGAGNEQFF.

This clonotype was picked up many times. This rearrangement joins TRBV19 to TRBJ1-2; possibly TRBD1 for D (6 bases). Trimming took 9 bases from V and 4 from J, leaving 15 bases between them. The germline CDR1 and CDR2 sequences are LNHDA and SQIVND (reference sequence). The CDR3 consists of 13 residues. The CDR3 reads CASHLGQSYGYTF. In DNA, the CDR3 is TGTGCCAGCCATCTCGGACAGAGCTATGGCTACACCTTC.

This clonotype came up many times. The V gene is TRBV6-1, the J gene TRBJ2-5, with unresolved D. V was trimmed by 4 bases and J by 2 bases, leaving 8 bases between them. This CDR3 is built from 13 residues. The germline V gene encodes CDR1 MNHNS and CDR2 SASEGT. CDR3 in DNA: TGTGCCAGCAGTGCTAGTGGGCAAGAGACCCAGTACTTC. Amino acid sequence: CASSASGQETQYF.

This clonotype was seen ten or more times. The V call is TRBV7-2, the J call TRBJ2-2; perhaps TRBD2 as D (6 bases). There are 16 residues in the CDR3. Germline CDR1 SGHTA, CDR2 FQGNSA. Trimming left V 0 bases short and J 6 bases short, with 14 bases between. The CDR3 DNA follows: TGTGCCAGCAGCTTAGCGATCCTAGCGTACGCCGGGGAGCTGTTTTTT. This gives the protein CASSLAILAYAGELFF.

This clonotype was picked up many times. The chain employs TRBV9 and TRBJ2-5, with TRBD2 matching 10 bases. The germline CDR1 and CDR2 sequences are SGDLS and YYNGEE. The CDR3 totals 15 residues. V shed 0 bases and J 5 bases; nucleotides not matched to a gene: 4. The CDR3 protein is CASSVGLAGVETQYF. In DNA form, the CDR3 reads TGTGCCAGCAGCGTAGGACTAGCGGGTGTTGAGACCCAGTACTTC.

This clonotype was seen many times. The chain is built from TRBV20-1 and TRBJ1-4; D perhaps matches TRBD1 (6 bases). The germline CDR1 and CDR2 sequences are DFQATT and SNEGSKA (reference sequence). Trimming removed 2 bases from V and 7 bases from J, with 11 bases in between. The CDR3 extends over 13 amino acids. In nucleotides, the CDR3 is TGCAGTGCTAGAATATGGGACACTGAAAAACTGTTTTTT. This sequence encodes CSARIWDTEKLFF.

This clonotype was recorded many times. The CDR3 loop reads CASSESSLSGPAFF. CDR3 DNA: TGTGCCAGCAGTGAGAGTAGTTTGAGTGGTCCTGCTTTCTTT. The chain couples TRBV6-1 to TRBJ1-1; D remains ambiguous. The germline gives CDR1 MNHNS, CDR2 SASEGT. V lost 3 bases to trimming and J lost 11 bases, with 19 bases between them. CDR3 length: 14 residues.